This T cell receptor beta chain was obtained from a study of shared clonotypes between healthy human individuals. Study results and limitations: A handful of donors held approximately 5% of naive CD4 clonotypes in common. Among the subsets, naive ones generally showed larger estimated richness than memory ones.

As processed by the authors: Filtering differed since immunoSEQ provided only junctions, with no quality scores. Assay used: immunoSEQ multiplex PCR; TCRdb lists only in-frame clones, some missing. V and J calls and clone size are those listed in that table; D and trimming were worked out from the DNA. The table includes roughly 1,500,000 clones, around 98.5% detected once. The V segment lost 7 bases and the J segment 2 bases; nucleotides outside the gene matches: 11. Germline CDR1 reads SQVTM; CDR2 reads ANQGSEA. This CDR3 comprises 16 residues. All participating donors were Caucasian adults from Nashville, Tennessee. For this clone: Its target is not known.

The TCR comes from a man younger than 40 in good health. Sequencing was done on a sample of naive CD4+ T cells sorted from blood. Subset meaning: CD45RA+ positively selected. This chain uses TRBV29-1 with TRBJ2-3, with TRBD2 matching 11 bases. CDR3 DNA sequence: TGCAGCGCGAATTGGGGACTAGCGGTTGTCACAGATACGCAGTATTTT. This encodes CSANWGLAVVTDTQYF.